This T cell receptor (beta chain) emerged from a study of T-cell memory formation after mild COVID-19. Germline CDR1 MNHEY, CDR2 SVGEGT. CDR3 length equals 16 residues. V shed 5 bases and J shed 2 bases, with 19 bases lying between them. TCRdb re-derived calls from the 5' RACE reads in MiXCR, one entry per CDR3 protein. This repertoire shows approximately 40,000 distinct CDR3 sequences, approximately 10% found once; its top ten account for around 30%. This clonotype showed up many times. The chain links TRBV6-2 or TRBV6-3 to TRBJ2-7; tentative D call: TRBD1 (6 bases). This sequence originates from a man aged 18 to 35 who had mild COVID-19 (a few samples of this study predate the infection). Cell type and time point are not known. The sample taken for sequencing was PBMCs or a T cell subset sorted from them (not recorded which). The CDR3 nucleotides read TGTGCCAGCAGTGACTACGAAATTACAGGGACCTACGAGCAGTACGTC. Amino acid sequence: CASSDYEITGTYEQYV.